A selection of T cell receptor beta chains follows, all from one sample in a study of blood T cell repertoires in COVID-19. Some clones are missing from TCRdb's copy, which holds only in-frame ones; the method was immunoSEQ multiplex PCR. The table has roughly 330,000 clones, around 88% seen once. The sequencing sample was made of peripheral blood. The receptors were sampled from a woman aged 45 to 65 with acute or convalescent COVID-19. The CDR3 runs from the conserved cysteine through the conserved F or W. Fields, in order: CDR3 length, clone size, J gene, V gene, D gene, CDR3 DNA, CDR3 protein. A D gene is named only where the DNA matches it firmly. Clone size is not always given. Where it is, it says once, few, many or a class for expanded clones.

>14|few|TRBJ2-6|TRBV6-2/TRBV6-3|NA
TGTGCCAGCAGTGAGAGGTCTGGGGCCAACGTCCTGACTTTC
CASSERSGANVLTF
>17|NA|TRBJ1-2|TRBV9|TRBD1
TGTGCCAGCAGTCTCCGGGACAGCCCCTTTATTGTCTATGGCTACACCTTC
CASSLRDSPFIVYGYTF
>16|NA|TRBJ1-1|TRBV5-6|TRBD1
TGTGCCAGCAGCACCTCGTGGACAGGGGTGAACACTGAAGCTTTCTTT
CASSTSWTGVNTEAFF
>18|NA|TRBJ2-3|TRBV4-2|TRBD1
TGTGCCAGCAGCCAGGACACGGGACAGGGAATTAATCCAGATACGCAGTATTTT
CASSQDTGQGINPDTQYF
>15|NA|TRBJ1-5|TRBV30|NA
TGTGCCTGGAGTGGGGTTCAGGGGATTAATCAGCCCCAGCATTTT
CAWSGVQGINQPQHF
>15|NA|TRBJ2-7|TRBV6-5|NA
TGTGCCAGCAGTATTTCCGGGACTGGAACCTACGAGCAGTACTTC
CASSISGTGTYEQYF
>13|NA|TRBJ1-2|TRBV3-1/TRBV3-2|NA
TGTGCCAGCAGGTTCAGGGGAAGGGATGGCTACACCTTC
CASRFRGRDGYTF
>14|once|TRBJ2-7|TRBV19|TRBD2
TGTGCCAGTAGTCACGGCGGGAGGATCTACGAGCAGTACTTC
CASSHGGRIYEQYF
>16|NA|TRBJ2-7|TRBV2|NA
TGTGCCAGCAGTGATCCCGGACAGCCGAGCTCCTACGAGCAGTACTTC
CASSDPGQPSSYEQYF
>14|NA|TRBJ1-4|TRBV2|NA
TGTGCCAGCAGAAGCGCTGCGGCTAATGAAAAACTGTTTTTT
CASRSAAANEKLFF
>13|once|TRBJ2-2|TRBV5-8|TRBD1
TGTGCCAGCGGGTACAGGGGCGCCCGGGAGCTGTTTTTT
CASGYRGARELFF
>11|NA|TRBJ1-1|TRBV12-3/TRBV12-4|NA
TGTGCCAGCCTCCGAGCTACTGAAGCTTTCTTT
CASLRATEAFF